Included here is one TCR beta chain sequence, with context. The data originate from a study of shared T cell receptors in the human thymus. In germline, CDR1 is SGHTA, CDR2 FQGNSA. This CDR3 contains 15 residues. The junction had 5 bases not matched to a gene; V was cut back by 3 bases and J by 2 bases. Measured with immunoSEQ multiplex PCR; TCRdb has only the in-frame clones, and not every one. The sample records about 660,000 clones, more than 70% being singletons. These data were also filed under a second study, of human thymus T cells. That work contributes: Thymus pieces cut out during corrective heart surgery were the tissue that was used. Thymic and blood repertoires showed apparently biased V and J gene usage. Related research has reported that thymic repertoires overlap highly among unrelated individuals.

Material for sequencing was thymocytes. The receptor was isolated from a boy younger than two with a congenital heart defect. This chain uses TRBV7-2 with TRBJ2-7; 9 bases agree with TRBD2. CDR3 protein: CASSFSGRFAYEQYF. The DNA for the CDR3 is TGTGCCAGCAGCTTCAGCGGGAGGTTCGCCTACGAGCAGTACTTC.